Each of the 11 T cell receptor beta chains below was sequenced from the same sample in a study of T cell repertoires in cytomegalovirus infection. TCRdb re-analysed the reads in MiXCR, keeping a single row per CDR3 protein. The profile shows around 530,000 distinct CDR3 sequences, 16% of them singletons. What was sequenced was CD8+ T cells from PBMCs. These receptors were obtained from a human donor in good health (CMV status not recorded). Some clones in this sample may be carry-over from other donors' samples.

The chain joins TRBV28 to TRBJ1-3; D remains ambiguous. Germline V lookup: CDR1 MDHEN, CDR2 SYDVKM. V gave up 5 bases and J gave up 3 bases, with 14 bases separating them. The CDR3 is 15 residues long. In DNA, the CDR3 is TGTGCCAGCAGTGGGATCCCGGGCCGTGGAAACACCATATATTTT. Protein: CASSGIPGRGNTIYF. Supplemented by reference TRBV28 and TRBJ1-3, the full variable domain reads DVKVTQSSRYLVKRTGEKVFLECVQDMDHENMFWYRQDPGLGLRLIYFSYDVKMKEKGDIPEGYSVSREKKERFSLILESASTNQTSMYLCASSGIPGRGNTIYFGEGSWLTVV.

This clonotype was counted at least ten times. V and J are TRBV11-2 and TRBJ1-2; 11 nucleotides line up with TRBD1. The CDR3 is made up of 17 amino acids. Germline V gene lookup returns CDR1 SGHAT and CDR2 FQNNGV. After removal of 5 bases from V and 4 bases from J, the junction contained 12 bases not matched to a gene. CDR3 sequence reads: CASSRQGQGGGAYGYTF. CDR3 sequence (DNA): TGTGCCAGCAGCCGTCAGGGACAGGGGGGGGGTGCCTATGGCTACACCTTC.

The CDR3 spells CASSRAGGNYEQYF. CDR3 bases: TGTGCCAGCAGTCGAGCGGGAGGAAACTACGAGCAGTACTTC. The chain is built from TRBV27 and TRBJ2-7, with 9 bases aligning to TRBD2. The CDR3 sequence is 14 residues long. The trim removed 5 bases at V and 3 bases at J, leaving 5 bases unmatched. Germline CDR1 reads MNHEY; CDR2 reads SMNVEV (reference sequence).

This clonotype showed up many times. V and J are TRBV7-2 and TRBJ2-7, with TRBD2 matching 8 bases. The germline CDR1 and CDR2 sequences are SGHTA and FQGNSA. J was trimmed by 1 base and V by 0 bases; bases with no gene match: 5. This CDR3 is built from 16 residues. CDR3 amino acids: CASSLARTGGSYEQYF. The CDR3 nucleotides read TGTGCCAGCAGCTTAGCGCGGACGGGAGGGTCCTACGAGCAGTACTTC. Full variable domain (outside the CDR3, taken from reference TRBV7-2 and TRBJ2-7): GAGVSQSPSNKVTEKGKDVELRCDPISGHTALYWYRQSLGQGLEFLIYFQGNSAPDKSGLPSDRFSAERTGGSVSTLTIQRTQQEDSAVYLCASSLARTGGSYEQYFGPGTRLTVT.

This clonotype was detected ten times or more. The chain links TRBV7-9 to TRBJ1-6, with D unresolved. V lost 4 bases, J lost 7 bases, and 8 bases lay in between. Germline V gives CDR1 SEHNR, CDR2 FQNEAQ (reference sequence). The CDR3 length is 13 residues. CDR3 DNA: TGTGCCAGCAGCTCGGGTCCCAATTCACCCCTCCACTTT. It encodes CASSSGPNSPLHF.

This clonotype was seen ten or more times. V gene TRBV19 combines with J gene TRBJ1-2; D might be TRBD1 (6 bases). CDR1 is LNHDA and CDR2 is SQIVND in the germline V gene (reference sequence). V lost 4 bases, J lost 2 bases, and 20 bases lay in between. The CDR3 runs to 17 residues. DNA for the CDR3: TGTGCCAGTAGTACTCGGACAGCGGGCTTGAGCAACTATGGCTACACCTTC. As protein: CASSTRTAGLSNYGYTF.

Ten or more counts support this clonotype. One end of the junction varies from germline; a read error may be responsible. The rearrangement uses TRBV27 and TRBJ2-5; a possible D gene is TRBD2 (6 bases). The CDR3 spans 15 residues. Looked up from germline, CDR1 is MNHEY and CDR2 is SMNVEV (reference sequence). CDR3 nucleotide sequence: TGTGCCAGCGGCCAGGGAGGAGGGTCCAAGAGACCGAGGCACTTC. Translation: CASGQGGGSKRPRHF.

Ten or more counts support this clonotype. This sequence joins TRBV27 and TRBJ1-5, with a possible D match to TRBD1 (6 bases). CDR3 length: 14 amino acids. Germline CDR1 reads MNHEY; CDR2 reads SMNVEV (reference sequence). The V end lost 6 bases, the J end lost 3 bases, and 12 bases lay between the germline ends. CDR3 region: CASSQGQPNQPQHF. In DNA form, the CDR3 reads TGTGCCAGCAGCCAGGGACAACCCAATCAGCCCCAGCATTTT.

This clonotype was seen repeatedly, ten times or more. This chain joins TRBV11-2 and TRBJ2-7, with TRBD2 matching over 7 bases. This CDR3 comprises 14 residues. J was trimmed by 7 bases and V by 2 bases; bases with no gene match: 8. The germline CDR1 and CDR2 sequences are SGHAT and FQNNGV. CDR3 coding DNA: TGTGCCAGCAGCTTAATTGGGGGGGGAGAAGAGCAGTACTTC. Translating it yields CASSLIGGGEEQYF.

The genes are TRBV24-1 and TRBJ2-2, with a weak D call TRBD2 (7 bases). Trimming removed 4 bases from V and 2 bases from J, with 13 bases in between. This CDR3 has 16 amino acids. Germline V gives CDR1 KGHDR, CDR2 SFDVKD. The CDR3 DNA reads TGTGCCACCAGTGAAGGGGGGGGGCCCAACACCGGGGAGCTGTTTTTT. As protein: CATSEGGGPNTGELFF.

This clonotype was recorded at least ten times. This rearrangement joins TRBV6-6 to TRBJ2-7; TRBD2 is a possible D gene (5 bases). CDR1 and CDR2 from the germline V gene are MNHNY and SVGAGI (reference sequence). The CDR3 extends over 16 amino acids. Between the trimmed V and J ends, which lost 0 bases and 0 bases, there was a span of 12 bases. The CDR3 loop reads CASSYSPEETSYEQYF. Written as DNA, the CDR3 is TGTGCCAGCAGTTACTCACCGGAGGAGACCTCCTACGAGCAGTACTTC.